The 30 T cell receptor beta chains below were found in one sample sequenced in a study of control samples from healthy donors and cancer patients. Sequenced by immunoSEQ multiplex PCR; TCRdb stores in-frame clones only, minus some. Counted here are 160,000 or so clones, around 96% occurring once; the ten biggest clones make up 0.85% to 1.3%. Sequencing was carried out using blood. Source of these receptors: a woman in her twenties or thirties in good health.

This clone was counted once. The rearrangement uses TRBV2 and TRBJ2-5, with D perhaps TRBD2 (5 bases). The V gene lost 3 bases and the J gene lost 4 bases, with 15 bases spanning the gap. The CDR3 runs to 15 residues. Germline V gene sequence: CDR1 SNHLY, CDR2 FYNNEI. DNA of the CDR3: TGTGCCAGCAGTGACTTGCTAGCCCCGCCAGAGACCCAGTACTTC. Its translation: CASSDLLAPPETQYF.

This chain joins TRBV28 and TRBJ1-2; no clear D. The germline gives CDR1 MDHEN, CDR2 SYDVKM. The CDR3 is made up of 11 amino acids. V lost 2 bases and J 6 bases, leaving 4 bases between the germline ends. CDR3 nucleotide sequence: TGTGCCAGCAGTTTAGAAGATGGCTACACCTTC. It translates to CASSLEDGYTF.

V is TRBV11-2 and J is TRBJ2-1, with 7 positions matching TRBD2. CDR1 SGHAT and CDR2 FQNNGV come from the germline V gene. The CDR3 runs 14 residues. V shed 2 bases, J shed 6 bases, and the junction held 4 bases outside the gene matches. In nucleotides, the CDR3 is TGTGCCAGCAGCTTAAGCGGGGCCCTCAATGAGCAGTTCTTC. Its translation: CASSLSGALNEQFF. Filled out from reference TRBV11-2 and TRBJ2-1, the complete variable domain reads EAGVAQSPRYKIIEKRQSVAFWCNPISGHATLYWYQQILGQGPKLLIQFQNNGVVDDSQLPKDRFSAERLKGVDSTLKIQPAKLEDSAVYLCASSLSGALNEQFFGPGTRLTVL.

This clone is a singleton in its sample. The CDR3 bases are TGTGCCAGCAGTTTCGGCGCTAACTACGAGCAGTACTTC. This gives the protein CASSFGANYEQYF. The chain has TRBV28 and TRBJ2-7; D remains ambiguous. CDR3 length equals 13 residues. The ends were cut back, 3 bases at V and 3 bases at J, with 9 bases in the middle. Germline values: CDR1 MDHEN, CDR2 SYDVKM.

This chain connects TRBV4-1 to TRBJ2-7; 9 bases agree with TRBD1. The CDR3 is 16 residues long. Trimming removed 0 bases from V and 7 bases from J; junction bases left unmatched: 10. CDR1 and CDR2 (germline): MGHRA, YSYEKL. The CDR3 nucleotides are TGCGCCAGCAGCCAAGAAGGGACAGGGACCTTGGAAGAGCAGTACTTC. Protein sequence: CASSQEGTGTLEEQYF.

Worth noting for this clone: In the same sample, other DNA sequences code for this CDR3. The chain carries TRBV9 and TRBJ1-1; D remains unclear. V was pared by 0 bases and J by 0 bases, with 3 bases between. Looked up from germline, CDR1 is SGDLS and CDR2 is YYNGEE. The CDR3 runs to 13 residues. CDR3: CASSVVMNTEAFF. The CDR3 DNA sequence: TGTGCCAGCAGCGTAGTCATGAACACTGAAGCTTTCTTT.

The CDR3 bases are TGTGCCAGTAAGGGCGGACAGGGACTTTCCTACGAGCAGTACTTC. As protein: CASKGGQGLSYEQYF. J is TRBJ2-7 and V is TRBV6-5; 8 bases agree with TRBD1. Germline CDR1 MNHEY, CDR2 SVGAGI. CDR3 length equals 15 residues. The V gene end was trimmed by 9 bases and the J gene end by 1 base; junction bases not matched to a gene: 11.

The chain has TRBV5-1 and TRBJ2-2; TRBD1 aligns across 8 bases. Germline V gene data show CDR1 as SGHRS and CDR2 as YFSETQ. With V trimmed by 4 bases and J by 4 bases, 6 bases remained unmatched. The CDR3 loop spans 15 amino acids. CDR3 protein: CASSTGTGLTGELFF. The CDR3 DNA is TGCGCCAGCAGCACGGGGACAGGCCTCACCGGGGAGCTGTTTTTT.

V is TRBV6-5 and J is TRBJ1-2, with D perhaps TRBD1 (5 bases). CDR1 is MNHEY, CDR2 SVGAGI, per germline. Trimming cost V 7 bases and J 4 bases, with 19 bases left between them. This CDR3 is built from 15 residues. The CDR3 reads CASIPSGTGLYGYTF. The CDR3 DNA is TGTGCCAGCATCCCTTCCGGGACCGGGCTCTATGGCTACACCTTC.

This chain joins TRBV6-6 and TRBJ2-3; a possible D gene is TRBD2 (6 bases). This CDR3 is 14 amino acids long. Germline-derived CDR1 and CDR2 are MNHNY and SVGAGI (reference sequence). Trimming took 1 base from V and 3 from J, leaving 8 bases between them. Here the CDR3 DNA reads TGTGCCAGCAGTTACTTGCGGGAAACAGATACGCAGTATTTT. Its protein product is CASSYLRETDTQYF.

V usage is TRBV6-5 and J usage is TRBJ2-2; no firm D call. Between the trimmed V and J ends, which lost 0 bases and 0 bases, there was a span of 8 bases. The CDR3 covers 16 residues. Germline V lookup: CDR1 MNHEY, CDR2 SVGAGI. CDR3 sequence (DNA): TGTGCCAGCAGTTACTCGACCGGCGCGAACACCGGGGAGCTGTTTTTT. Amino acids: CASSYSTGANTGELFF.

V is TRBV5-1 and J is TRBJ1-4; D might be TRBD1 (5 bases). Germline-derived CDR1 and CDR2 are SGHRS and YFSETQ. With 0 bases removed from V and 6 bases from J, the gap between germline ends came to 12 bases. CDR3 length: 15 residues. CDR3 protein: CASSLGQGGHEKLFF. The CDR3 DNA reads TGCGCCAGCAGCTTGGGGCAGGGAGGGCATGAAAAACTGTTTTTT.

The genes are TRBV3-1 (or the pseudogene TRBV3-2) and TRBJ2-1; 10 bases map to TRBD2. The V gene's germline CDR1 is LGHDT and CDR2 YNNKEL (reference sequence). V shed 5 bases and J 3 bases; nucleotides not matched to a gene: 7. The CDR3 loop spans 16 amino acids. As DNA, the CDR3 is TGTGCCAGCAGCGCGTTGGCTAGCGGGGGCTACAATGAGCAGTTCTTC. Its translation: CASSALASGGYNEQFF.

The V call is TRBV5-1, the J call TRBJ1-1; no definite D call. Germline loops: CDR1 SGHRS, CDR2 YFSETQ. Trimming took 0 bases from V and 1 from J, leaving 13 bases between them. The CDR3 consists of 16 residues. The CDR3 loop reads CASSLVPRTGNTEAFF. The CDR3 bases are TGCGCCAGCAGCTTGGTACCCCGGACGGGGAACACTGAAGCTTTCTTT.

This clone was detected only a few times. The chain is built from TRBV3-1 (or the pseudogene TRBV3-2) and TRBJ2-1; 8 bases agree with TRBD2. Germline CDR1 is LGHDT and CDR2 is YNNKEL (reference sequence). This CDR3 has 15 residues. The junction had 6 bases not matched to a gene; V was cut back by 4 bases and J by 4 bases. In DNA form, the CDR3 reads TGTGCCAGCAGCCCCGACGGGGGGGCTTACAATGAGCAGTTCTTC. Encoded protein: CASSPDGGAYNEQFF.

V gene TRBV19 combines with J gene TRBJ2-7; 9 bases align to TRBD1. Germline CDR1 and CDR2: LNHDA and SQIVND (reference sequence). The CDR3 loop spans 15 amino acids. The trim removed 6 bases at V and 2 bases at J, leaving 8 bases unmatched. The CDR3 sequence is CASSLRQGGPYEQYF. As DNA, the CDR3 is TGTGCCAGTAGCCTACGACAGGGGGGTCCCTACGAGCAGTACTTC.

The chain has TRBV2 and TRBJ1-5, with D hard to call. Germline CDR1 and CDR2: SNHLY and FYNNEI. CDR3 length: 15 amino acids. Trimming pared 4 bases from V and 5 bases from J, leaving 15 bases between. The CDR3 DNA sequence: TGTGCCAGCAGTGGAACGCGCAGCCCCTATCAGCCCCAGCATTTT. Translating it yields CASSGTRSPYQPQHF.

The V gene is TRBV19, the J gene TRBJ1-5; 8 bases fit TRBD1. Germline values: CDR1 LNHDA, CDR2 SQIVND (reference sequence). The CDR3 length is 17 residues. V dropped 3 bases and J dropped 3; count of bases not matched to a gene: 10. In DNA, the CDR3 is TGTGCCAGTAGTATTGGTCTGAGACAGGGGAACAATCAGCCCCAGCATTTT. Translation: CASSIGLRQGNNQPQHF.

Concerning this clone: Its ends do not fully match the called genes, so a read error is possible. Other nucleotide sequences in the sample specify the same CDR3. This chain's CDR3 is CASSLWGQANNSPLHF. CDR3 nucleotide sequence: TGTGCCAGCAGTTTATGGGGACAGGCGAATAATTCACCCCTCCATTTT. This chain joins TRBV28 and TRBJ1-6; 8 nucleotides agree with TRBD1. The germline gives CDR1 MDHEN, CDR2 SYDVKM. CDR3 length equals 16 residues. Full variable domain (missing parts from reference TRBV28 and TRBJ1-6): DVKVTQSSRYLVKRTGEKVFLECVQDMDHENMFWYRQDPGLGLRLIYFSYDVKMKEKGDIPEGYSVSREKKERFSLILESASTNQTSMYLCASSLWGQANNSPLHFGNGTRLTVT.

The V and J genes are TRBV6-1 and TRBJ1-2; D uncertain. V lost 3 bases, J lost 8 bases, and 13 bases lay in between. Germline V CDR1 and CDR2: MNHNS, SASEGT. The CDR3 extends over 13 amino acids. CDR3 nucleotide sequence: TGTGCCAGCAGTGACGCAGAGGCTGGGGGCTACACCTTC. Its translation is CASSDAEAGGYTF.

This chain uses TRBV30 with TRBJ2-7; TRBD2 matches 7 bases. The CDR3 totals 11 residues. V shed 5 bases, J shed 4 bases, and the junction held 2 bases outside the gene matches. Germline CDR1 reads GTSNPN; CDR2 reads SVGIG (reference sequence). CDR3 sequence: CAWPGGYEQYF. The CDR3 coding sequence is TGTGCCTGGCCGGGAGGTTACGAGCAGTACTTC.

V usage is TRBV29-1 and J usage is TRBJ2-7, with 13 bases aligning to TRBD2. V lost 6 bases to trimming and J lost 6 bases; unmatched junction nucleotides: 5. The CDR3 totals 13 residues. CDR1 is SQVTM, CDR2 ANQGSEA, per germline. CDR3 protein: CSVKTSGRFEQYF. As DNA, the CDR3 is TGCAGCGTGAAGACTAGCGGGAGGTTCGAGCAGTACTTC.

This clone was seen only once. This chain uses TRBV28 with TRBJ2-3, with 7 bases that match TRBD2. This CDR3 has 17 residues. V lost 4 bases and J lost 3; bases outside the gene matches: 13. Germline V lookup: CDR1 MDHEN, CDR2 SYDVKM. CDR3 DNA sequence: TGTGCCAGCAGTTCGACCTGGACTAGTAGGTCTACAGATACGCAGTATTTT. Translated, it gives CASSSTWTSRSTDTQYF. Full variable domain (remainder filled in from reference TRBV28 and TRBJ2-3): DVKVTQSSRYLVKRTGEKVFLECVQDMDHENMFWYRQDPGLGLRLIYFSYDVKMKEKGDIPEGYSVSREKKERFSLILESASTNQTSMYLCASSSTWTSRSTDTQYFGPGTRLTVL.

The gene calls are TRBV4-2 and TRBJ2-2, with TRBD1 identical over 11 bases. The V and J ends lost 4 bases and 0 bases, in that order; junction bases with no gene match: 4. The germline CDR1 and CDR2 sequences are LGHNA and YNFKEQ. The CDR3 consists of 17 residues. The CDR3 sequence: CASSPRTGGANTGELFF. The CDR3 DNA follows: TGTGCCAGCAGCCCGCGGACAGGGGGCGCGAACACCGGGGAGCTGTTTTTT.

This sequence joins TRBV9 and TRBJ2-7; TRBD2 agrees at 12 bases. CDR3 length: 16 amino acids. Germline CDR1 reads SGDLS; CDR2 reads YYNGEE. J was trimmed by 2 bases and V by 5 bases; bases with no gene match: 8. CDR3 nucleotide sequence: TGTGCCAGCAGGCCAGGACTAGCGGGGTCCCCCTACGAGCAGTACTTC. Encoded protein: CASRPGLAGSPYEQYF.

V is TRBV7-6 and J is TRBJ1-1, with D tentatively TRBD1 (5 bases). Germline V gene lookup returns CDR1 SGHVS and CDR2 FNYEAQ. V was clipped by 5 bases and J by 1 base, with 11 bases between them. The CDR3 runs 14 residues. The CDR3 loop reads CASSPGHQNTEAFF. The CDR3 DNA reads TGTGCCAGCAGCCCCGGACACCAGAACACTGAAGCTTTCTTT.

The rearrangement links TRBV28 to TRBJ1-2; 9 bases match TRBD1. Unmatched junction bases numbered 3, after V lost 6 bases and J lost 4 bases. The germline V gene has CDR1 MDHEN and CDR2 SYDVKM. The CDR3 covers 13 residues. The CDR3 DNA reads as TGTGCCAGCAGACTGACAGGGGGCTATGGCTACACCTTC. It specifies CASRLTGGYGYTF.

The V and J genes are TRBV5-1 and TRBJ2-7; D may match TRBD1 or TRBD2 (5 bases each). V was trimmed by 0 bases and J by 2 bases, leaving 15 bases between them. This CDR3 is 16 amino acids long. In germline, CDR1 is SGHRS, CDR2 YFSETQ. The CDR3 DNA is TGCGCCAGCAGCTTGGAGTCCGGGGCGATCACCTACGAGCAGTACTTC. Translation gives CASSLESGAITYEQYF. Filled out from reference TRBV5-1 and TRBJ2-7, the complete variable domain reads KAGVTQTPRYLIKTRGQQVTLSCSPISGHRSVSWYQQTPGQGLQFLFEYFSETQRNKGNFPGRFSGRQFSNSRSEMNVSTLELGDSALYLCASSLESGAITYEQYFGPGTRLTVT.

This chain's CDR3 is CASSQGPLGLAGNEQFF. Here the CDR3 DNA reads TGTGCCAGCAGCCAAGGTCCCCTGGGACTAGCGGGTAATGAGCAGTTCTTC. This chain links TRBV3-1 (or the pseudogene TRBV3-2) with TRBJ2-1, with 12 positions matching TRBD2. CDR3 length: 17 amino acids. The junction had 8 bases not matched to a gene; V was cut back by 1 base and J by 7 bases. The germline V gene encodes CDR1 LGHDT and CDR2 YNNKEL (reference sequence).

The genes are TRBV28 and TRBJ2-7, with 11 bases lining up with TRBD1. The V segment lost 4 bases and the J segment 4 bases; nucleotides outside the gene matches: 3. The CDR3 extends over 14 amino acids. Germline V gene data show CDR1 as MDHEN and CDR2 as SYDVKM. The CDR3 DNA reads TGTGCCAGCAGTTATGGGACAGGGGGTTACGAGCAGTACTTC. It yields the protein CASSYGTGGYEQYF.